Below, one TCR beta chain is given with its context. What it binds is unknown. This CDR3 has 15 residues. The V and J ends lost 7 bases and 7 bases, in that order; junction bases with no gene match: 11. This sample is part of a study of identical twins. Findings of the study overall: The authors noted that invariant MAIT and iNKT cells could partly confound zero-insertion analyses.

The authors used template switching to add a universal primer site and gave cDNA unique molecular identifiers. Using its own MiXCR run on the 5' RACE reads, TCRdb lists one record per CDR3 protein. Of about 530,000 distinct CDR3 sequences in the sample, roughly 15% are singletons; the top ten hold nearly 0.45%. This sample also appeared in a second study, on yellow fever vaccine responses in identical twins.

Sequenced: CD4+ T cells sorted from blood. The chain is built from TRBV12-3 or TRBV12-4 and TRBJ2-5; 11 bases are a match to TRBD2. This receptor was obtained from a woman aged 18 to 35 in good health. The CDR3 region has the DNA TGTGCCAGCACCGTAGCGGGAGGGGCCCCAGGGACCCAGTACTTC. This translates into CASTVAGGAPGTQYF.